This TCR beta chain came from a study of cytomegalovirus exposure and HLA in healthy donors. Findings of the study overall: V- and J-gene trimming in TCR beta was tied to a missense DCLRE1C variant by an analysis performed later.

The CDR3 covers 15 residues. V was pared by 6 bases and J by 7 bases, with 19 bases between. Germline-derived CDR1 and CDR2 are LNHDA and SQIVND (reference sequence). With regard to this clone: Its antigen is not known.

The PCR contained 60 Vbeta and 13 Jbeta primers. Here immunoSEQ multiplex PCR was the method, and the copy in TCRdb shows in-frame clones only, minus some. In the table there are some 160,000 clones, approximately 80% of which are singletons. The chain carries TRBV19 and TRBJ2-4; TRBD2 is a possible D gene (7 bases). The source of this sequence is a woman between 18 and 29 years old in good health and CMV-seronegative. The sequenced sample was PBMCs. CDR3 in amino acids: CASRPRRGGRNIQYF. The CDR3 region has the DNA TGTGCCAGTAGACCCCGTCGCGGGGGCCGCAACATTCAGTACTTC.